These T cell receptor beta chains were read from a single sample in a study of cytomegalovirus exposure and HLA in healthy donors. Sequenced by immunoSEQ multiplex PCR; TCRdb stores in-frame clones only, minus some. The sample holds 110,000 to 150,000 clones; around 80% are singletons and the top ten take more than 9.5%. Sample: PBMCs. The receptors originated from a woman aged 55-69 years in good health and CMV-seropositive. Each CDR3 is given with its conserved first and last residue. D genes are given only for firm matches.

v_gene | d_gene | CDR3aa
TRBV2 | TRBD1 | CASSGTGGNTEAFF
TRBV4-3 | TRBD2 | CASSQDGGRRGRLAGGSYEQYF
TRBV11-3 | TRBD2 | CASSLEVERGYTDTQYF
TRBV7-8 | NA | CASSSTLSTGLHEQYF
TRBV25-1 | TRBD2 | CASSEYGTSMRNEQFF
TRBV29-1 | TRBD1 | CSASGTGINYGYTF
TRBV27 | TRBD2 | CASSPIRTSGISYEQYF
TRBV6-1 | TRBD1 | CASSARDRGYNQPQHF
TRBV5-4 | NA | CASSLEGGRGETQYF
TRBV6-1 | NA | CASRSSNGNTIYF
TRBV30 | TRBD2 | CAWTSGRTYEQYF
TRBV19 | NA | CASRRAYSNQPQHF
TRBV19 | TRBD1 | CASTPGQGSHTF
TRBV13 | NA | CASSPGLSEQFF
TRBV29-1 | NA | CSVEYSSGKTQYF
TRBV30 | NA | CAWRKTYRERTEAFF
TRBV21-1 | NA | CASSTGTLGAGENIQYF
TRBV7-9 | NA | CASSQSQGIYQETQYF
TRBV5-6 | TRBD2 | CASSWGLGETQYF
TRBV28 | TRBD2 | CASSTPSGEQFF
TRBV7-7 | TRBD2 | CASSRTSGRVTYNEQFF
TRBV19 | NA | CASPPGPHNDEQFF
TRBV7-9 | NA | CASSSDSIGELFF
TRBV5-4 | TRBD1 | CASSSLTGGSYEQYF
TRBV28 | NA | CASSLGGFGGAFYEQYF
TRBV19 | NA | CASSKSLNTEAFF
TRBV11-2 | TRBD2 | CASSSGLYEQYF
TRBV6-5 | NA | CASSYSGQGSYEQYF
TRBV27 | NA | CASSKAGNNEQFF